The 9 T cell receptor beta chains listed next were all sequenced from one sample in a study of shared clonotypes between healthy human individuals. Terminally differentiated effector memory CD45RA+ cells were left out of the naive CD8 fraction, which was CD45RO-negative and positively selected for CCR7. TCRdb's copy holds only in-frame clones and misses some; the assay was immunoSEQ multiplex PCR. The sample holds 600,000 or so clones; 95% to 98% are singletons and the top ten take approximately 0.33%. What was sequenced was naive CD8+ T cells sorted from blood. These receptors originate from a man aged 30-40 years in good health.

The chain has TRBV5-8 and TRBJ2-1, with D unclear. The CDR3 is 12 residues long. V shed 7 bases and J shed 3 bases, with 8 bases lying between them. Per the germline V gene, CDR1 is SGHTS and CDR2 is YDEGEE. CDR3 sequence reads: CASERIYNEQFF. For the CDR3, the DNA is TGTGCCAGCGAGAGGATCTACAATGAGCAGTTCTTC.

The chain employs TRBV10-2 and TRBJ2-7; D is unclear. The V end lost 6 bases, the J end lost 3 bases, and 15 bases lay between the germline ends. This CDR3 contains 14 residues. Per germline, CDR1 WSHSY and CDR2 SAAADI. CDR3 bases: TGCGCCAGCAGCCCCACCATGAACCTCTACGAGCAGTACTTC. Translation gives CASSPTMNLYEQYF.

The chain is built from TRBV4-1 and TRBJ2-2; 11 positions agree with TRBD2. V dropped 1 base and J dropped 8; count of bases not matched to a gene: 6. The CDR3 loop spans 16 amino acids. Germline CDR1 and CDR2: MGHRA and YSYEKL. Here the CDR3 reads CASSQVAGGPSGELFF. The CDR3 DNA is TGCGCCAGCAGCCAAGTAGCGGGAGGGCCCTCGGGGGAGCTGTTTTTT.

This clone was seen only once. The rearrangement links TRBV9 to TRBJ2-1; 10 positions match TRBD2. V shed 3 bases, J shed 4 bases, and the junction held 1 base outside the gene matches. This CDR3 has 14 residues. Per the germline V gene, CDR1 is SGDLS and CDR2 is YYNGEE. The CDR3 DNA reads as TGTGCCAGCAGCGAAGCGGGAGGGTACAATGAGCAGTTCTTC. Translating gives CASSEAGGYNEQFF.

This clone has just one count. CDR3 nucleotide sequence: TGTGCCAGCAGCGGAGAACAGGGGGCGGATGAAAAACTGTTTTTT. It translates to CASSGEQGADEKLFF. The chain uses TRBV11-2 and TRBJ1-4; 9 nucleotides match TRBD1. This CDR3 has 15 amino acids. With 5 bases clipped from V and 6 bases from J, the junction kept 7 bases outside the gene matches. CDR1 is SGHAT, CDR2 FQNNGV, per germline.

The chain links TRBV7-3 to TRBJ2-5, with TRBD2 matching over 9 bases. The J segment lost 5 bases and the V segment lost 8 bases, leaving 9 bases of the junction unmatched. The CDR3 has 14 residues. Per germline, CDR1 SGHTA and CDR2 FQGTGA. The DNA of the CDR3 is TGTGCCAGCTTGGGGACTAGCTGTAGCGAGACCCAGTACTTC. As protein: CASLGTSCSETQYF.

The rearrangement links TRBV4-1 to TRBJ2-5, with 11 nucleotides matching TRBD2. The CDR3 has 15 residues. Germline assignment: CDR1 MGHRA and CDR2 YSYEKL. V gave up 4 bases and J gave up 4 bases; unmatched junction bases: 5. The CDR3 spells CASSLLAGGPETQYF. Written as DNA, the CDR3 is TGCGCCAGCAGCCTTTTAGCGGGAGGGCCAGAGACCCAGTACTTC.

This rearrangement joins TRBV6-1 to TRBJ2-1; D is perhaps TRBD2 (5 bases). The CDR3 totals 12 residues. The germline V gene encodes CDR1 MNHNS and CDR2 SASEGT. V was trimmed by 6 bases and J by 5 bases, leaving 8 bases between them. The CDR3 DNA reads as TGTGCCAGCAGGGACGGGAACAATGAGCAGTTCTTC. Translated: CASRDGNNEQFF.

The chain links TRBV7-8 to TRBJ2-3; D is tentatively TRBD1 or TRBD2 (6 bases each). Germline loops: CDR1 SGHVS, CDR2 FQNEAQ. The CDR3 covers 15 residues. V lost 0 bases and J 4 bases, leaving 11 bases between the germline ends. The DNA of the CDR3 is TGTGCCAGCAGCTTAGCGGGGGGCGTTTCAGATACGCAGTATTTT. Translation gives CASSLAGGVSDTQYF.